This T cell receptor (beta chain) was sequenced during a study of T cell repertoires in cytomegalovirus infection. About the study: CMV epitopes that were recently identified and HLA-C-restricted were used alongside well-studied HLA-B-restricted ones. Matching HLA type and CMV infection were both indicated by public TCR beta signatures. Study conclusions and caveats: It was HLA-C-restricted CMV-specific TCR beta clonotypes that dominated the response ex vivo.

On this clonotype: Its antigen is not known.

Trimming shortened V by 1 base and J by 7 bases, and 16 bases separated the two germline ends. This CDR3 region has 14 residues. Germline loops: CDR1 DFQATT, CDR2 SNEGSKA (reference sequence). TCRdb reanalysed the reads using MiXCR and keeps one entry per CDR3 protein. This sample has a few hundred thousand distinct CDR3 sequences, with 30% to 35% found just once. The sequences come from cultured PBMCs, collected from culture after CMV antigen stimulation. The chain recombines TRBV20-1 with TRBJ2-5; weak D call: TRBD1 (6 bases). The receptor's source is a human donor in good health (CMV status not recorded). Some clones in this sample may be carry-over from other donors' samples. DNA for the CDR3: TGCAGTGCTAGAGTCCGAGGGCGAGGGGGGACCCAGTACTTC. Its protein is CSARVRGRGGTQYF.